This T cell receptor (beta chain) is drawn from a study of beta chain features in type 1 diabetes. Broader study findings: TCRB CDR3 length was moderately but significantly reduced in all four CD4+ subsets of Type 1 diabetes patients.

This clone has a handful of counts. Its specificity is not known. By way of CD45RO/CCR7/CD25/CD127/CD95/CD27, the CD4+ regulatory, stem cell-like memory, central memory and naive cells were sorted. Sorting gave populations that all exceeded 95% purity. Sequenced material consisted of expressed TCRB transcripts (all of the isolated RNA was reverse transcribed). Mean read depth for naive, central memory and regulatory T cell samples was several million reads. Sequencing was performed with immunoSEQ multiplex PCR; in TCRdb, only in-frame clones are kept and a portion is missing. The sample records roughly 100,000 clones, approximately 30% being singletons. In germline, CDR1 is SGDLS, CDR2 YYNGEE. V dropped 5 bases and J dropped 3; count of bases not matched to a gene: 15. The CDR3 has 17 amino acids.

Source material: central memory CD4+ T cells from blood. The receptor was isolated from a woman aged 18-29 years with type 1 diabetes. The gene calls are TRBV9 and TRBJ2-3, with TRBD2 matching over 7 bases. CDR3 residues: CASSSPSGTRLTDTQYF. DNA for the CDR3: TGTGCCAGCAGTTCCCCCAGCGGGACGCGCCTTACAGATACGCAGTATTTT.